Below, 4 T cell receptor beta chains from the same sample are listed, as sequenced in a study of early T cells in non-severe SARS-CoV-2 infection. Via MiXCR, TCRdb re-called the 5' RACE reads, giving one row per CDR3 protein. Of some 40,000 distinct CDR3 sequences listed, approximately 7.9% are singletons. Sequences were derived from whole blood, sampled at baseline. The receptors were sampled from an adult who was a healthcare worker with PCR-confirmed SARS-CoV-2 infection or an uninfected control (not recorded which).

This clonotype occurred many times. The rearrangement joins TRBV6-5 to TRBJ1-5, with 7 bases matching TRBD1. Germline V gene data show CDR1 as MNHEY and CDR2 as SVGAGI. After removal of 6 bases from V and 7 bases from J, the junction contained 6 bases not matched to a gene. The length of the CDR3 is 13 residues. The CDR3 here is CASSRTGEQPQHF. CDR3 sequence (DNA): TGTGCCAGCAGCCGAACAGGGGAGCAGCCCCAGCATTTT.

This clonotype occurred a few times. V and J are TRBV2 and TRBJ2-7; the D gene is possibly TRBD2 (5 bases). This CDR3 is built from 13 residues. Trimming pared 9 bases from V and 8 bases from J, leaving 20 bases between. Germline V CDR1 and CDR2: SNHLY, FYNNEI. In nucleotides, the CDR3 is TGTGCCAGTTCCGGGAACAAACCGTATCAGCAGTACTTC. Amino acid sequence: CASSGNKPYQQYF.

This sequence joins TRBV20-1 and TRBJ2-3; 10 positions agree with TRBD2. V lost 4 bases and J lost 6; bases outside the gene matches: 16. Germline CDR1 is DFQATT and CDR2 is SNEGSKA (reference sequence). The CDR3 extends over 17 amino acids. CDR3 nucleotides: TGCAGTGCTATTGTACTAGCGGGGACCGGCCTGGCGGATACGCAGTATTTT. This gives the protein CSAIVLAGTGLADTQYF.

This clonotype was seen at least ten times. The V and J genes are TRBV7-2 and TRBJ1-2; D call uncertain. This CDR3 is 14 amino acids long. The germline V gene encodes CDR1 SGHTA and CDR2 FQGNSA. V was shortened by 2 bases and J by 0 bases, with 7 bases between the two germline ends. The CDR3 sequence is CASSLNWPNYGYTF. Here the CDR3 DNA reads TGTGCCAGCAGCTTAAATTGGCCTAACTATGGCTACACCTTC. The full variable domain, completed using reference TRBV7-2 and TRBJ1-2, is GAGVSQSPSNKVTEKGKDVELRCDPISGHTALYWYRQSLGQGLEFLIYFQGNSAPDKSGLPSDRFSAERTGGSVSTLTIQRTQQEDSAVYLCASSLNWPNYGYTFGSGTRLTVV.